These 20 T cell receptor beta chains came from one sample sequenced in a study of cytomegalovirus exposure and HLA in healthy donors (dated by TCRdb to the late 2010s). The library relied on the immunoSEQ multiplex PCR assay. This immuneACCESS table, as held by TCRdb, lists in-frame sequences with V and J called but not all clones. Of the missing ones, under half trace to an unresolved V gene in checked studies; the others have no known cause. This sample has 150,000 to 200,000 clones in its table, and 70% to 90% of those were observed once. Jointly, the top ten make up approximately 2.1% of the sample. Sequencing was performed on PBMCs. These receptors were obtained from a woman under 30 in good health and CMV-seronegative.

The chain recombines TRBV19 with TRBJ1-2; 7 positions match TRBD1. V gave up 8 bases and J gave up 8 bases; unmatched junction bases: 17. Per the germline V gene, CDR1 is LNHDA and CDR2 is SQIVND (reference sequence). The CDR3 consists of 15 residues. The CDR3 bases are TGTGCCAGTGGTAGCAGGGCGGTTGAAGGGGGCGGCTACACCTTC. This codes for CASGSRAVEGGGYTF. Complete variable domain (other parts from reference TRBV19 and TRBJ1-2): DGGITQSPKYLFRKEGQNVTLSCEQNLNHDAMYWYRQDPGQGLRLIYYSQIVNDFQKGDIAEGYSVSREKKESFPLTVTSAQKNPTAFYLCASGSRAVEGGGYTFGSGTRLTVV.

V gene TRBV10-1 combines with J gene TRBJ1-1; TRBD1 agrees at 10 bases. CDR3 length: 14 residues. After removal of 5 bases from V and 5 bases from J, the junction contained 5 bases not matched to a gene. The germline gives CDR1 WNHNN, CDR2 SYGVQD (reference sequence). The CDR3 here is CASSRDRGETEAFF. CDR3 nucleotide sequence: TGCGCCAGCAGTCGGGACAGGGGAGAAACTGAAGCTTTCTTT.

J is TRBJ2-2 and V is TRBV4-3; 11 nucleotides align to TRBD2. The CDR3 length is 19 residues. V lost 1 base and J lost 2; bases outside the gene matches: 9. Looked up from germline, CDR1 is LGHNA and CDR2 is YSLEER. The CDR3 sequence: CASSQVLARLAGNTGELFF. The CDR3 DNA reads as TGCGCCAGCAGCCAAGTCCTTGCTCGACTAGCGGGAAACACCGGGGAGCTGTTTTTT.

The chain employs TRBV27 and TRBJ1-2, with 7 bases lining up with TRBD1. The germline CDR1 and CDR2 sequences are MNHEY and SMNVEV (reference sequence). CDR3 length: 15 residues. Trimming took 6 bases from V and 8 from J; bases not matched to a gene: 15. In DNA, the CDR3 is TGTGCCAGCAGCCACCAGGGCCTACAGGGGTACGGCTACACCTTC. Protein: CASSHQGLQGYGYTF.

The gene calls are TRBV14 and TRBJ2-7, with unresolved D. The CDR3 length is 11 residues. Germline V gene sequence: CDR1 SGHDN, CDR2 FVKESK. Trimming removed 5 bases from V and 3 bases from J, with 5 bases in between. CDR3 nucleotides: TGTGCCAGCAGCGTTAGCTACGAGCAGTACTTC. It codes for CASSVSYEQYF.

The V and J genes are TRBV7-2 and TRBJ2-5; 8 nucleotides match TRBD1. J lost 6 bases, V lost 5 bases, and 14 bases had no gene match. CDR1 and CDR2 from the germline V gene are SGHTA and FQGNSA. CDR3 length: 16 residues. This CDR3 is CASSPNGAGGTKTQYF. In nucleotides, the CDR3 is TGTGCCAGCAGCCCAAACGGGGCAGGGGGCACGAAGACCCAGTACTTC.

The gene calls are TRBV10-1 and TRBJ2-1; 8 nucleotides line up with TRBD2. Germline lookup yields CDR1 WNHNN and CDR2 SYGVQD (reference sequence). After removal of 2 bases from V and 7 bases from J, the junction contained 4 bases not matched to a gene. CDR3 length: 14 residues. For the CDR3, the DNA is TGCGCCAGCAGTGAGCCGGGCGGGGGGAATGAGCAGTTCTTC. This translates into CASSEPGGGNEQFF.

The chain uses TRBV29-1 and TRBJ1-2, with 8 bases aligning to TRBD1. CDR1 SQVTM and CDR2 ANQGSEA come from the germline V gene. Trimming took 7 bases from V and 8 from J; bases not matched to a gene: 12. This CDR3 contains 13 residues. CDR3 loop: CSAGLQGVGGYTF. CDR3 in DNA: TGCAGCGCTGGATTACAGGGGGTAGGGGGCTACACCTTC.

This chain connects TRBV19 to TRBJ1-1; 7 positions match TRBD1. V trimming: 5 bases; J trimming: 6 bases; junction bases outside the gene matches: 9. The CDR3 is made up of 14 amino acids. Germline loops: CDR1 LNHDA, CDR2 SQIVND (reference sequence). CDR3 DNA sequence: TGTGCCAGTAGTCCAACAATTGACAGGGCTGAAGCTTTCTTT. Residues: CASSPTIDRAEAFF.

This chain uses TRBV10-3 with TRBJ2-5; 11 bases line up with TRBD1. This CDR3 has 15 amino acids. The junction had 8 bases not matched to a gene; V was cut back by 7 bases and J by 4 bases. Germline V gene lookup returns CDR1 ENHRY and CDR2 SYGVKD. The CDR3 DNA is TGTGCCATCAATGCGGGACAGGGGGTCCGAGAGACCCAGTACTTC. Encoded protein: CAINAGQGVRETQYF.

V usage is TRBV5-1 and J usage is TRBJ2-7; D is undetermined. CDR1 is SGHRS and CDR2 is YFSETQ in the germline V gene. There are 12 residues in the CDR3. Trimming stripped 1 base from V and 2 bases from J, with 4 bases between. The CDR3 loop is CASSLPAYEQYF. The CDR3 DNA sequence: TGCGCCAGCAGCTTGCCCGCCTACGAGCAGTACTTC.

V is TRBV27 and J is TRBJ2-7; TRBD1 might be the D (6 bases). CDR3 length: 12 residues. Germline V lookup: CDR1 MNHEY, CDR2 SMNVEV (reference sequence). Between the trimmed V and J ends, which lost 3 bases and 6 bases, there was a span of 9 bases. CDR3 DNA: TGTGCCAGCAGTTTCAACAGGGCCGAGCAGTACTTC. This translates into CASSFNRAEQYF.

J is TRBJ2-3 and V is TRBV9, with TRBD1 matching over 7 bases. Germline trimming cut 1 base from V and 2 bases from J; bases unmatched to any gene: 7. Germline CDR1 reads SGDLS; CDR2 reads YYNGEE. This CDR3 is 16 amino acids long. The CDR3 protein is CASSVRRQGVTDTQYF. The CDR3 DNA is TGTGCCAGCAGCGTAAGGAGACAGGGTGTCACAGATACGCAGTATTTT. The entire variable domain, with the rest obtained from reference TRBV9 and TRBJ2-3, is as follows: DSGVTQTPKHLITATGQRVTLRCSPRSGDLSVYWYQQSLDQGLQFLIQYYNGEERAKGNILERFSAQQFPDLHSELNLSSLELGDSALYFCASSVRRQGVTDTQYFGPGTRLTVL.

The chain uses TRBV10-3 and TRBJ1-3; weak D call: TRBD1 (5 bases). The CDR3 runs to 16 residues. V dropped 0 bases and J dropped 7 bases, with 16 bases sitting between them. Germline V CDR1 and CDR2: ENHRY, SYGVKD. The CDR3 protein is CAISESRLRRGNTIYF. The CDR3 region has the DNA TGTGCCATCAGTGAGTCGAGACTAAGGCGGGGGAACACCATATATTTT.

This chain connects TRBV19 to TRBJ1-6; 9 bases line up with TRBD1. Germline lookup yields CDR1 LNHDA and CDR2 SQIVND (reference sequence). V dropped 5 bases and J dropped 10; count of bases not matched to a gene: 15. The CDR3 sequence is 17 residues long. The CDR3 nucleotides read TGTGCCAGTAGTCCCGGGACAGGGACGTCAGTAAGATCACCCCTCCACTTT. It is translated as CASSPGTGTSVRSPLHF.

The J gene is TRBJ1-2, the V gene TRBV6-5, with D perhaps TRBD1 (5 bases). Germline CDR1 MNHEY, CDR2 SVGAGI. Between the trimmed V and J ends, which lost 5 bases and 5 bases, there was a span of 15 bases. The CDR3 totals 14 residues. The CDR3 is CASSLRKGQYGYTF. In DNA, the CDR3 is TGTGCCAGCAGTCTAAGAAAGGGGCAATATGGCTACACCTTC.

This clone was recorded a few times. J is TRBJ2-7 and V is TRBV10-3, with D possibly matching TRBD2 (7 bases). Germline V gives CDR1 ENHRY, CDR2 SYGVKD. Deletions cut 11 bases from V and 4 bases from J, with 18 bases between. The CDR3 has 13 amino acids. The CDR3 DNA sequence: TGTGCCGCCTGGGGGGGGGCGGCATACGAGCAGTACTTC. Amino acids: CAAWGGAAYEQYF.

The chain is built from TRBV19 and TRBJ2-1, with TRBD1 as a possible D gene (5 bases). This CDR3 has 12 residues. V shed 3 bases and J shed 9 bases, with 9 bases lying between them. Germline V gives CDR1 LNHDA, CDR2 SQIVND (reference sequence). The CDR3 region has the DNA TGTGCCAGTAGTATTGGGGCAAGTGAGCAGTTCTTC. Amino acids: CASSIGASEQFF. The whole variable domain, filled in from reference TRBV19 and TRBJ2-1, reads DGGITQSPKYLFRKEGQNVTLSCEQNLNHDAMYWYRQDPGQGLRLIYYSQIVNDFQKGDIAEGYSVSREKKESFPLTVTSAQKNPTAFYLCASSIGASEQFFGPGTRLTVL.

This rearrangement joins TRBV5-5 to TRBJ1-1; TRBD1 matches at 8 bases. CDR1 SGHKS and CDR2 YYEKEE come from the germline V gene (reference sequence). The CDR3 loop spans 14 amino acids. The V and J ends lost 3 bases and 6 bases, in that order; junction bases with no gene match: 7. This CDR3 is CASSYVTGASEAFF. The CDR3 coding sequence is TGTGCCAGCAGCTACGTGACAGGGGCTTCTGAAGCTTTCTTT.

The CDR3 loop reads CASDTPEGSGYTF. The CDR3, as DNA: TGTGCCAGCGACACCCCGGAGGGGTCTGGCTACACCTTC. The rearrangement links TRBV2 to TRBJ1-2, with a tentative D call TRBD1 (5 bases). Germline lookup yields CDR1 SNHLY and CDR2 FYNNEI. V was clipped by 8 bases and J by 7 bases, with 17 bases between them. The CDR3 is made up of 13 amino acids.